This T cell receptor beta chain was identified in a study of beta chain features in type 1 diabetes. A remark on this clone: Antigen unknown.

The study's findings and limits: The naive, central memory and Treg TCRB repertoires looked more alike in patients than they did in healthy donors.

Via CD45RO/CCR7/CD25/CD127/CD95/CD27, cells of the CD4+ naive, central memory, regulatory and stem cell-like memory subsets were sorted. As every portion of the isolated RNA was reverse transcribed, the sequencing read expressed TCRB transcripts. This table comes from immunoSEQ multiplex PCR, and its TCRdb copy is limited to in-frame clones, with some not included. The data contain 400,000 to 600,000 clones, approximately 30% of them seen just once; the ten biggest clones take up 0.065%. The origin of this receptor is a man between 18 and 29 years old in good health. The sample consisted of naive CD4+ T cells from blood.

CDR3 nucleotide sequence: TGTGCCACCAGCAGAGTAGGACAGTTAGACGCTTTCTTT. This codes for CATSRVGQLDAFF. The chain has TRBV15 and TRBJ1-1, with D possibly matching TRBD1 (6 bases). Trimming pared 1 base from V and 11 bases from J, leaving 14 bases between. The CDR3 runs to 13 residues. CDR1 and CDR2 from the germline V gene are LNHNV and YYDKDF (reference sequence).